Here is one T cell receptor (beta chain) with its context. Its antigen is unknown. Per-base quality was not reported, and no clone a single base away is much larger than it. This entry comes from a study of T cells in Graves' hyperthyroidism and ophthalmopathy (dated by TCRdb to 2018 to 2020). As for the study more broadly: To identify TCR V-J signatures that set the groups apart, the researchers used a discovery cohort of about a hundred patients, made up of some 41 with Graves' ophthalmopathy and 57 with stable Graves' hyperthyroidism. For training and testing, the 100 or so patients in the discovery cohort were randomly divided in a 7:3 ratio. Once sampling was done, hyperthyroidism patients were given methimazole at a starting dose of 30 mg daily, whereas ophthalmopathy patients were given high-dose intravenous methylprednisolone. According to the paper, TCR Vbeta CDR3 sequencing was carried out on over 130 peripheral blood samples, which came from fewer than 50 ophthalmopathy, around 74 hyperthyroidism and approximately 17 progressor patients. In addition, the study compared T-cell repertoires in thyroid tissue and in blood from six Graves' hyperthyroidism patients. Prospective prediction of ophthalmopathy was tested in an independent validation cohort consisting of 18 to 20 hyperthyroidism patients and approximately 16 patients who later progressed to ophthalmopathy.

Beyond this particular receptor, the publication reports: Sample size was not statistically predetermined, and investigators were not blinded to group allocation. In validation, progression to ophthalmopathy was predicted by the model with nearly 71% sensitivity and 72.22% specificity, a median of about 6 months before onset. Blood samples also contained most of the expanded thyroid clonotypes (frequency above 0.001), which suggests that blood repertoires may reflect thyroid immune responses. In cross-validation, a model built on a 13 V-J signature told ophthalmopathy apart from stable hyperthyroidism with approximately 90% sensitivity and around 83% specificity, and in testing the same model reached 80%/75%.

Per the germline V gene, SGHDT is the CDR1 and YYEEEE is the CDR2. Its CDR3 holds 14 amino acids, cysteine through phenylalanine. CDR3 DNA is the only sequence kept; it has 42 bases, read in frame from the first base. V is reduced by 1 base and J by 2 bases, leaving a spacing of 9 bases between them. Graves' hyperthyroidism was defined as stable when no progression to ophthalmopathy occurred over 18 months of follow-up. The hyperthyroidism patients were between 18 and 65 years old and newly diagnosed, with a disease duration of less than 2 months. Patients with uncontrolled infections, other autoimmune diseases, pregnancy or lactation were excluded. Diagnoses were based on clinical symptoms, serum thyroxine and TRAb, thyroid ultrasound and orbital computed tomography. Total RNA was extracted with Trizol reagent, and quality was checked on an Agilent 2100 Bioanalyzer. The TCR beta CDR3 regions were amplified from RNA transcripts. For the first round of RT-PCR on the TCR CDR3, the HTBI primer set was used together with the Qiagen OneStep RT-PCR kit. The libraries were constructed in a second round of multiplex PCR and then size-selected and purified. The libraries were sequenced on an Illumina HiSeq2000 using paired-end 100 bp reads. The source study handled its data this way. SOAPnuke was used to process the raw data, with reads discarded if the reads contained adapters or uncalled bases, had a mean Phred below 15, or lacked an exact constant-primer or identifier match. COPE v1.2.5 was used to merge high-quality paired reads, and clonotypes were defined as unique nucleotide sequences. MiTCR v1.1 was used to align clonotypes to the IMGT TRBV, TRBD and TRBJ reference segments. Only V-J combinations with frequency above 0.0001, covering about 99% of repertoires, were analysed. The TCS score was defined as F50 (clonal expansion) divided by E x V (chaos), with BLOSUM62-based TCRdist calculated between CDR3 peptides within each V-J. Welch's t-statistics and random forest reduced roughly 530 V-J features to 10 to 15, which were used in a naive Bayes classifier (R e1071). Thyroid-blood repertoire similarity was quantified with the Morisita-Horn index. TCRdb redid the processing of the public reads, applying fastp at Q25 and MiXCR, and retained in-frame beta chains. CDR3 protein duplicates are merged, each entry listing the most common genes and DNA. TCRdb, not the original authors, processed these V and J calls. The sample table lists tens of thousands of distinct CDR3 sequences, about 52% of them with a count of one. The top ten clonotypes cover roughly a third of the sample.

This TCR was recovered from a woman aged 45-59 years with Graves' hyperthyroidism. The chain links TRBV5-6 with TRBJ1-2; the D gene is perhaps TRBD1, on 5 matching bases. Material for sequencing was peripheral blood or thyroid tissue (not recorded which). The CDR3 loop reads CASSLFGANYGYTF. The DNA is as follows: TGTGCCAGCAGCTTGTTTGGGGCCAACTATGGCTACACCTTC.